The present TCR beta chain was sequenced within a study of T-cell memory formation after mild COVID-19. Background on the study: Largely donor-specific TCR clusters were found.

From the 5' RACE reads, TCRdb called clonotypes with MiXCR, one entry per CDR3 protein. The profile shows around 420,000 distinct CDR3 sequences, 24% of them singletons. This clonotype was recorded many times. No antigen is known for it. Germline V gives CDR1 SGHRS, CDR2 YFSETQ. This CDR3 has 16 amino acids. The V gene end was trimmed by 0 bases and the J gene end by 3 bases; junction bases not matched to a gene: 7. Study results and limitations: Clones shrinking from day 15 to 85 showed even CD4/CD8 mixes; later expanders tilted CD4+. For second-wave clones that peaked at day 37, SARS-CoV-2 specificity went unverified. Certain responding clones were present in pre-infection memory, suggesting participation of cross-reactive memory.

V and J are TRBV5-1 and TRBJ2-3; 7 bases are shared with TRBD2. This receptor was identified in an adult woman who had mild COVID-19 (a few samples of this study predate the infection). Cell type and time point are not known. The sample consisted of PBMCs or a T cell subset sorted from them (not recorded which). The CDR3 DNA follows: TGCGCCAGCAGCTTGGAGGGCGGGAGTAGAACAGATACGCAGTATTTT. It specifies CASSLEGGSRTDTQYF.